Following are 5 T cell receptor beta chains from one sample sequenced in a study of cytomegalovirus exposure and HLA in healthy donors. PCR involved 60 Vbeta and 13 Jbeta primers. Measured with immunoSEQ multiplex PCR; TCRdb has only the in-frame clones, and not every one. The repertoire holds over 130,000 clones, with 61% as singletons. Material: PBMCs. These receptors originate from a male donor in good health and CMV-seronegative.

The chain links TRBV19 to TRBJ1-4, with TRBD1 identical over 10 bases. The CDR3 loop spans 15 amino acids. V lost 3 bases and J lost 7; bases outside the gene matches: 5. Germline-derived CDR1 and CDR2 are LNHDA and SQIVND (reference sequence). DNA for the CDR3: TGTGCCAGTAGTATCCCGAGGACAGGGGGTGAAAAACTGTTTTTT. Residues: CASSIPRTGGEKLFF.

This chain uses TRBV7-9 with TRBJ2-5; 7 nucleotides match TRBD1. Per germline, CDR1 SEHNR and CDR2 FQNEAQ (reference sequence). The CDR3 extends over 13 amino acids. V gave up 6 bases and J gave up 4 bases; unmatched junction bases: 5. The CDR3 coding sequence is TGTGCCAGCAGGACAGGGAGCGCAGAGACCCAGTACTTC. This gives the protein CASRTGSAETQYF. The complete variable domain, with remaining parts taken from reference TRBV7-9 and TRBJ2-5, reads DTGVSQNPRHKITKRGQNVTFRCDPISEHNRLYWYRQTLGQGPEFLTYFQNEAQLEKSRLLSDRFSAERPKGSFSTLEIQRTEQGDSAMYLCASRTGSAETQYFGPGTRLLVL.

This clone appeared a single time. This chain uses TRBV7-6 with TRBJ2-1, with 11 bases aligning to TRBD1. This CDR3 spans 15 amino acids. The germline V gene has CDR1 SGHVS and CDR2 FNYEAQ. The V segment lost 5 bases and the J segment 5 bases; nucleotides outside the gene matches: 5. CDR3 DNA: TGTGCCAGCAGCAGAGGGACAGGGGGTAACAATGAGCAGTTCTTC. This gives the protein CASSRGTGGNNEQFF.

V gene TRBV4-1 combines with J gene TRBJ2-5; D is perhaps TRBD1 (7 bases). Germline loops: CDR1 MGHRA, CDR2 YSYEKL. The CDR3 spans 12 residues. The V gene lost 8 bases and the J gene lost 1 base, with 8 bases spanning the gap. CDR3 nucleotides: TGCGCCAGCCAGGGGGGCCAAGAGACCCAGTACTTC. Translated: CASQGGQETQYF.

The CDR3: CASSPQGVGDEQYF. The DNA for the CDR3 is TGCGCCAGCAGCCCACAGGGGGTGGGGGACGAGCAGTACTTC. The chain recombines TRBV5-1 with TRBJ2-7; 8 bases line up with TRBD1. Trimming removed 4 bases from V and 5 bases from J; junction bases left unmatched: 8. The CDR3 sequence is 14 residues long. CDR1 is SGHRS and CDR2 is YFSETQ in the germline V gene.